Following are 30 T cell receptor beta chains from one sample sequenced in a study of T cell repertoires in cytomegalovirus infection. TCRdb analysed the reads with MiXCR anew, one entry per CDR3 protein. The profile shows roughly 180,000 distinct CDR3 sequences, about 18% of them singletons. The sample comprised CD8+ T cells from PBMCs. The receptors stem from a human donor in good health (CMV status not recorded). Some clones in this sample may be carry-over from other donors' samples.

This clonotype was found a few times. The chain combines TRBV7-9 with TRBJ2-1; D remains unclear. The CDR3 is made up of 12 amino acids. With 11 bases removed from V and 0 bases from J, the gap between germline ends came to 8 bases. CDR1 SEHNR and CDR2 FQNEAQ come from the germline V gene (reference sequence). The CDR3 sequence is CAALSSYNEQFF. DNA for the CDR3: TGTGCCGCACTAAGCTCCTACAATGAGCAGTTCTTC.

This clonotype was observed a few times. V and J are TRBV30 and TRBJ2-1; 11 positions match TRBD2. The ends lost 3 bases at V and 0 bases at J; junction bases unmatched: 10. CDR1 and CDR2 from the germline V gene are GTSNPN and SVGIG (reference sequence). CDR3 length: 18 amino acids. CDR3 in DNA: TGTGCCTGGAGGGGGTTTACTAGCGGGGGAAGCTCCTACAATGAGCAGTTCTTC. Its translation is CAWRGFTSGGSSYNEQFF.

This clonotype has just a few counts. The chain uses TRBV11-2 and TRBJ2-2; no definite D call. V shed 2 bases and J shed 5 bases, with 6 bases lying between them. CDR1 and CDR2 (germline): SGHAT, FQNNGV. This CDR3 is 13 amino acids long. This chain's CDR3 is CASSLPDTGELFF. Written as DNA, the CDR3 is TGTGCCAGCAGCTTACCCGATACCGGGGAGCTGTTTTTT. Full variable domain (remainder filled in from reference TRBV11-2 and TRBJ2-2): EAGVAQSPRYKIIEKRQSVAFWCNPISGHATLYWYQQILGQGPKLLIQFQNNGVVDDSQLPKDRFSAERLKGVDSTLKIQPAKLEDSAVYLCASSLPDTGELFFGEGSRLTVL.

J is TRBJ2-7 and V is TRBV20-1; D possibly corresponds to TRBD2 (6 bases). The length of the CDR3 is 15 residues. V was clipped by 0 bases and J by 0 bases, with 12 bases between them. Germline CDR1 reads DFQATT; CDR2 reads SNEGSKA (reference sequence). The CDR3 sequence: CSARDTRGSSYEQYF. CDR3 nucleotide sequence: TGCAGTGCTAGAGATACCCGGGGGAGCTCCTACGAGCAGTACTTC.

This clonotype was seen a few times. The chain is built from TRBV7-2 and TRBJ1-4; the D is unclear. V lost 5 bases and J lost 9, with 16 bases in between. This CDR3 region has 14 residues. Germline V lookup: CDR1 SGHTA, CDR2 FQGNSA. The DNA for the CDR3 is TGTGCCAGCAGCCCGACGGGAGGGATGAAAAAACTGTTTTTT. It encodes CASSPTGGMKKLFF. Full variable domain (outside the CDR3, taken from reference TRBV7-2 and TRBJ1-4): GAGVSQSPSNKVTEKGKDVELRCDPISGHTALYWYRQSLGQGLEFLIYFQGNSAPDKSGLPSDRFSAERTGGSVSTLTIQRTQQEDSAVYLCASSPTGGMKKLFFGSGTQLSVL.

The V and J genes are TRBV5-5 and TRBJ2-1, with D perhaps matching TRBD2 (7 bases). V was trimmed by 2 bases and J by 7 bases, leaving 22 bases between them. The CDR3 spans 17 residues. Per the germline V gene, CDR1 is SGHKS and CDR2 is YYEKEE (reference sequence). The CDR3 loop is CASSFPKWGGSVNEQFF. CDR3 DNA: TGTGCCAGCAGCTTTCCGAAGTGGGGGGGCTCGGTAAATGAGCAGTTCTTC.

This clonotype was observed a few times. The chain carries TRBV6-5 and TRBJ2-3; 12 bases fit TRBD1. CDR1 and CDR2 (germline): MNHEY, SVGAGI. V was clipped by 6 bases and J by 4 bases; unmatched bases: 8. The CDR3 is 16 amino acids. The CDR3 sequence: CASSPGTGGAADTQYF. The CDR3 nucleotides are TGTGCCAGCAGCCCAGGGACAGGGGGCGCCGCAGATACGCAGTATTTT.

There are a few counts of this clonotype. V is TRBV11-2 and J is TRBJ2-7; 7 nucleotides match TRBD1. Germline V gene sequence: CDR1 SGHAT, CDR2 FQNNGV. The CDR3 has 16 residues. Unmatched junction bases numbered 9, after V lost 0 bases and J lost 4 bases. CDR3 loop: CASSLDGQGVGYEQYF. Here the CDR3 DNA reads TGTGCCAGCAGCTTAGATGGGCAGGGGGTAGGTTACGAGCAGTACTTC.

V usage is TRBV2 and J usage is TRBJ2-3, with TRBD1 identical over 7 bases. Germline assignment: CDR1 SNHLY and CDR2 FYNNEI. This CDR3 contains 15 residues. The trim removed 9 bases at V and 0 bases at J, leaving 9 bases unmatched. The CDR3 DNA is TGTGCCAGTACCGTCCGGGACAGTAGCACAGATACGCAGTATTTT. Its translation is CASTVRDSSTDTQYF. Full variable domain (missing parts from reference TRBV2 and TRBJ2-3): EPEVTQTPSHQVTQMGQEVILRCVPISNHLYFYWYRQILGQKVEFLVSFYNNEISEKSEIFDDQFSVERPDGSNFTLKIRSTKLEDSAMYFCASTVRDSSTDTQYFGPGTRLTVL.

The chain recombines TRBV4-1 with TRBJ2-3; possibly TRBD1 for D (5 bases). CDR1 is MGHRA and CDR2 is YSYEKL in the germline V gene. V lost 0 bases and J lost 2, with 6 bases in between. The CDR3 is 14 amino acids. CDR3 in amino acids: CASSQEGPTDTQYF. The CDR3 DNA sequence: TGCGCCAGCAGCCAAGAGGGGCCCACAGATACGCAGTATTTT.

This clonotype appeared a few times. The chain carries TRBV20-1 and TRBJ1-2; TRBD1 is a possible D gene (5 bases). The CDR3 sequence is 15 residues long. The germline CDR1 and CDR2 sequences are DFQATT and SNEGSKA (reference sequence). V lost 4 bases to trimming and J lost 3 bases, with 18 bases between them. The CDR3 nucleotides are TGCAGTGCTATGTCGACAGAACTACCTCACTATGGCTACACCTTC. Its protein product is CSAMSTELPHYGYTF.

This clonotype was observed a handful of times. This chain connects TRBV19 to TRBJ2-1, with TRBD1 as a possible D gene (5 bases). Germline V CDR1 and CDR2: LNHDA, SQIVND (reference sequence). Trimming left V 5 bases short and J 2 bases short, with 16 bases between. This CDR3 contains 16 residues. The CDR3 DNA sequence: TGTGCCAGTAGTTTCCAAGGGGAAACCCCCTACAATGAGCAGTTCTTC. As protein: CASSFQGETPYNEQFF. Using reference TRBV19 and TRBJ2-1 for the parts outside the CDR3, the full variable domain is DGGITQSPKYLFRKEGQNVTLSCEQNLNHDAMYWYRQDPGQGLRLIYYSQIVNDFQKGDIAEGYSVSREKKESFPLTVTSAQKNPTAFYLCASSFQGETPYNEQFFGPGTRLTVL.

This sequence joins TRBV7-2 and TRBJ1-2; the match to TRBD1 covers 10 bases. The length of the CDR3 is 14 residues. Trimming took 0 bases from V and 8 from J; bases not matched to a gene: 3. CDR1 and CDR2 (germline): SGHTA, FQGNSA. Here the CDR3 DNA reads TGTGCCAGCAGCTTAGCCGGGACAGGGGAAGGCTACACCTTC. Its protein is CASSLAGTGEGYTF.

This clonotype has a count of ten or more. The chain has TRBV7-9 and TRBJ2-1; 8 bases map to TRBD1. The CDR3 is made up of 16 amino acids. Trimming at V came to 3 bases and at J to 7 bases, leaving 11 bases not matched to a gene. Germline V lookup: CDR1 SEHNR, CDR2 FQNEAQ (reference sequence). The DNA of the CDR3 is TGTGCCAGCAGCTTGGGCTCCGGGACAGGAAGGAATGAGCAGTTCTTC. Amino acids: CASSLGSGTGRNEQFF.

This clonotype appeared a few times. The rearrangement uses TRBV5-1 and TRBJ1-1, with D unresolved. CDR1 is SGHRS and CDR2 is YFSETQ in the germline V gene. The CDR3 spans 13 residues. With 3 bases removed from V and 1 base from J, the gap between germline ends came to 7 bases. For the CDR3, the DNA is TGCGCCAGCAGCTATGATGCGAACACTGAAGCTTTCTTT. Translation: CASSYDANTEAFF.

This clonotype was counted between two and nine times. This sequence joins TRBV6-2 or TRBV6-3 and TRBJ2-1, with D hard to call. The CDR3 runs 12 residues. The germline CDR1 and CDR2 sequences are MNHEY and SVGEGT. V was trimmed by 0 bases and J by 7 bases, leaving 4 bases between them. In DNA form, the CDR3 reads TGTGCCAGCAGTTACTCGATAAATGAGCAGTTCTTC. Its translation: CASSYSINEQFF.

The CDR3 protein is CAISDPGLAQTTDTQYF. In DNA, the CDR3 is TGTGCCATCAGTGACCCTGGACTAGCCCAGACCACAGATACGCAGTATTTT. The chain employs TRBV10-3 and TRBJ2-3, with 8 bases lining up with TRBD2. CDR3 length: 17 amino acids. V gave up 3 bases and J gave up 2 bases; unmatched junction bases: 10. CDR1 is ENHRY and CDR2 is SYGVKD in the germline V gene.

The chain carries TRBV7-9 and TRBJ2-7; the match to TRBD1 covers 9 bases. Germline lookup yields CDR1 SEHNR and CDR2 FQNEAQ (reference sequence). This CDR3 region has 16 residues. The V segment lost 6 bases and the J segment 3 bases; nucleotides outside the gene matches: 12. CDR3 amino acids: CASSSGDRASGYEQYF. CDR3 nucleotide sequence: TGTGCCAGCAGTTCCGGGGACAGGGCCTCAGGCTACGAGCAGTACTTC. Filled out from reference TRBV7-9 and TRBJ2-7, the complete variable domain reads DTGVSQNPRHKITKRGQNVTFRCDPISEHNRLYWYRQTLGQGPEFLTYFQNEAQLEKSRLLSDRFSAERPKGSFSTLEIQRTEQGDSAMYLCASSSGDRASGYEQYFGPGTRLTVT.

The chain joins TRBV6-1 to TRBJ2-1, with D tentatively TRBD2 (6 bases). There are 15 residues in the CDR3. Germline loops: CDR1 MNHNS, CDR2 SASEGT. Trimming shortened V by 2 bases and J by 2 bases, and 10 bases separated the two germline ends. CDR3 loop: CASSELGGAYNEQFF. CDR3 nucleotide sequence: TGTGCCAGCAGTGAATTGGGGGGAGCCTACAATGAGCAGTTCTTC.

To note about this clonotype: This is likely a read error, given that the CDR3 carries no conserved phenylalanine or tryptophan at its end. The V gene is TRBV15, the J gene TRBJ1-2, with D possibly TRBD1 on 5 matching bases. The CDR3 is 13 amino acids. Germline lookup yields CDR1 LNHNV and CDR2 YYDKDF (reference sequence). V lost 3 bases to trimming and J lost 6 bases, with 11 bases between them. The CDR3: CATSREGVDGYTL. Written as DNA, the CDR3 is TGTGCCACCAGCAGGGAAGGGGTGGATGGCTACACCTTA.

This chain connects TRBV29-1 to TRBJ1-2; D uncertain. Germline CDR1 is SQVTM and CDR2 is ANQGSEA. This CDR3 spans 14 amino acids. The ends were cut back, 0 bases at V and 4 bases at J, with 12 bases in the middle. In DNA form, the CDR3 reads TGCAGCGTTGAAGATGGGGAGGTCTCCTATGGCTACACCTTC. Translation gives CSVEDGEVSYGYTF.

This clonotype showed up just a few times. V and J are TRBV15 and TRBJ1-4; 10 bases are a match to TRBD1. Unmatched junction bases numbered 5, after V lost 0 bases and J lost 7 bases. The CDR3 has 16 residues. Germline V gene data show CDR1 as LNHNV and CDR2 as YYDKDF (reference sequence). CDR3 bases: TGTGCCACCAGCAGAGATGAGACAGGGGGCGTTGAAAAACTGTTTTTT. This codes for CATSRDETGGVEKLFF.

The CDR3 loop is CASRGKAGGLTGELFF. CDR3 in DNA: TGTGCCAGCAGAGGGAAGGCTGGGGGCCTGACCGGGGAGCTGTTTTTT. V gene TRBV28 combines with J gene TRBJ2-2, with D possibly TRBD1 on 6 matching bases. Germline V gene lookup returns CDR1 MDHEN and CDR2 SYDVKM. The CDR3 contains 16 residues. The V end lost 6 bases, the J end lost 5 bases, and 19 bases lay between the germline ends.

This clonotype was counted many times. The gene calls are TRBV7-2 and TRBJ1-6, with a possible D match to TRBD1 (6 bases). Trimming cost V 6 bases and J 2 bases, with 11 bases left between them. This CDR3 comprises 15 residues. The germline V gene has CDR1 SGHTA and CDR2 FQGNSA. CDR3 sequence (DNA): TGTGCCAGCAGGTCCCGGGACACCTATAATTCACCCCTCCACTTT. Its translation is CASRSRDTYNSPLHF. Supplemented by reference TRBV7-2 and TRBJ1-6, the full variable domain reads GAGVSQSPSNKVTEKGKDVELRCDPISGHTALYWYRQSLGQGLEFLIYFQGNSAPDKSGLPSDRFSAERTGGSVSTLTIQRTQQEDSAVYLCASRSRDTYNSPLHFGNGTRLTVT.

This clonotype was seen a few times. The gene calls are TRBV4-3 and TRBJ1-1; D is uncertain. This CDR3 comprises 12 residues. Germline CDR1 LGHNA, CDR2 YSLEER. The ends were cut back, 1 base at V and 11 bases at J, with 11 bases in the middle. CDR3 residues: CASSQGELHAFF. The CDR3 DNA is TGCGCCAGCAGCCAAGGGGAGTTGCACGCTTTCTTT.

This clonotype was counted between two and nine times. The chain combines TRBV6-6 with TRBJ2-7; no clear D gene. Trimming stripped 5 bases from V and 1 base from J, with 15 bases between. The CDR3 length is 15 residues. CDR1 is MNHNY, CDR2 SVGAGI, per germline (reference sequence). Here the CDR3 reads CASSPDNRPSYEQYF. CDR3 DNA sequence: TGTGCCAGCAGTCCGGATAACCGCCCTTCCTACGAGCAGTACTTC.

This chain uses TRBV6-6 with TRBJ1-1; D uncertain. Trimming took off 2 bases at V and 0 bases at J, with 10 bases between the two ends. Germline V CDR1 and CDR2: MNHNY, SVGAGI (reference sequence). This CDR3 region has 15 residues. The CDR3 reads CASSYKWNLNTEAFF. DNA of the CDR3: TGTGCCAGCAGTTACAAGTGGAATCTGAACACTGAAGCTTTCTTT.

This clonotype was recorded a few times. V and J are TRBV7-9 and TRBJ1-4; D is uncertain. The CDR3 has 18 amino acids. Per the germline V gene, CDR1 is SEHNR and CDR2 is FQNEAQ (reference sequence). The V and J ends lost 4 bases and 1 base respectively, with 19 bases between them. CDR3 in DNA: TGTGCCAGCAGCTCCCGCGGCCCAAGGAGGGTAACTAATGAAAAACTGTTTTTT. Translated: CASSSRGPRRVTNEKLFF. The full variable domain, in which reference TRBV7-9 and TRBJ1-4 provide the parts outside the CDR3, is DTGVSQNPRHKITKRGQNVTFRCDPISEHNRLYWYRQTLGQGPEFLTYFQNEAQLEKSRLLSDRFSAERPKGSFSTLEIQRTEQGDSAMYLCASSSRGPRRVTNEKLFFGSGTQLSVL.

This clonotype was seen a few times. The chain is built from TRBV7-6 and TRBJ1-2; D may be TRBD1 (5 bases). This CDR3 spans 13 amino acids. Trimming shortened V by 5 bases and J by 6 bases, and 13 bases separated the two germline ends. Per the germline V gene, CDR1 is SGHVS and CDR2 is FNYEAQ. The CDR3 reads CASSLGGNDGYTF. CDR3 nucleotides: TGTGCCAGCAGCCTTGGGGGGAACGATGGCTACACCTTC.

The chain uses TRBV7-6 and TRBJ2-1, with no clear D. The CDR3 loop spans 16 amino acids. The germline gives CDR1 SGHVS, CDR2 FNYEAQ. The ends were cut back, 2 bases at V and 0 bases at J, with 11 bases in the middle. This CDR3 is CASSLRKTGSYNEQFF. DNA of the CDR3: TGTGCCAGCAGCTTAAGAAAAACGGGCTCCTACAATGAGCAGTTCTTC.